The present TCR beta chain was sequenced within a study of blood T cell repertoires in COVID-19. Produced via immunoSEQ multiplex PCR; TCRdb's table is partial and in-frame only. The data contain tens of thousands of clones, roughly 84% of them singletons. This CDR3 spans 12 amino acids. Trimming cost V 6 bases and J 7 bases, with 13 bases left between them. The germline gives CDR1 SNHLY, CDR2 FYNNEI. This chain joins TRBV2 and TRBJ2-7, with a possible D match to TRBD1 (5 bases). The clonotype was recovered from a woman in her 70s in a cohort sampled during active COVID-19. Sequencing was done on a sample of peripheral blood. CDR3 nucleotide sequence: TGTGCCAGCAGCGGAAACAGGCAAGAGCAGTACTTC. Residues: CASSGNRQEQYF.